The 15 T cell receptor beta chains below were found in one sample sequenced in a study of cytomegalovirus exposure and HLA in healthy donors. 60 Vbeta and 13 Jbeta primers were used in PCR. Clones were read by immunoSEQ multiplex PCR, and TCRdb kept only the in-frame ones, dropping some. The sample consists of 69,000 or so clones, roughly 76% of them appearing once. The specimen was PBMCs. These receptors were collected from a young man in good health and CMV-seronegative.

This clone occurred a few times. The chain is built from TRBV4-3 and TRBJ1-5, with 7 bases identical to TRBD1. Losses at the gene ends were 1 base for V and 4 bases for J; bases not matched to a gene: 4. CDR3 length equals 15 residues. CDR1 is LGHNA, CDR2 YSLEER, per germline. CDR3 in DNA: TGCGCCAGCAGCCAAGTCAGGGGGAGAAATCAGCCCCAGCATTTT. It translates to CASSQVRGRNQPQHF.

J is TRBJ1-5 and V is TRBV19; D might be TRBD1 (5 bases). V lost 3 bases and J lost 6, with 9 bases in between. The germline gives CDR1 LNHDA, CDR2 SQIVND (reference sequence). This CDR3 is built from 13 residues. CDR3: CASSIPRAQPQHF. CDR3 sequence (DNA): TGTGCCAGTAGTATCCCCAGGGCTCAGCCCCAGCATTTT.

This chain connects TRBV5-1 to TRBJ2-3, with 7 bases lining up with TRBD2. Trimming removed 1 base from V and 2 bases from J; junction bases left unmatched: 4. CDR3 length: 15 residues. Germline CDR1 and CDR2: SGHRS and YFSETQ. This CDR3 reads CASSLQRGYTDTQYF. The CDR3, as DNA: TGCGCCAGCAGCTTGCAGCGGGGATACACAGATACGCAGTATTTT.

The gene calls are TRBV27 and TRBJ2-2; TRBD2 aligns across 7 bases. The CDR3 sequence is 15 residues long. Germline values: CDR1 MNHEY, CDR2 SMNVEV (reference sequence). J lost 0 bases, V lost 6 bases, and 4 bases had no gene match. The CDR3 reads CASSLLAANTGELFF. CDR3 in DNA: TGTGCCAGCAGCCTCCTAGCGGCGAACACCGGGGAGCTGTTTTTT.

The chain carries TRBV7-9 and TRBJ2-3; 14 bases are a match to TRBD2. Unmatched junction bases numbered 6, after V lost 6 bases and J lost 4 bases. Germline assignment: CDR1 SEHNR and CDR2 FQNEAQ (reference sequence). The CDR3 runs 16 residues. The CDR3 bases are TGTGCCAGCAGGCCCGGGACTAGCGGGGGCCCAGATACGCAGTATTTT. Protein product: CASRPGTSGGPDTQYF.

In DNA form, the CDR3 reads TGTGCCAGCAGCAAGCGTATTAGGGGGCAGGGGGGCTACACCTTC. Residues: CASSKRIRGQGGYTF. The rearrangement joins TRBV21-1 to TRBJ1-2; the table calls TRBD1, which could not be checked here. TRBV21-1 is termed a pseudogene. The CDR3 sequence is 15 residues long.

This clone occurred once. The V call is TRBV11-3, the J call TRBJ2-5; D is uncertain. This CDR3 is built from 16 residues. Germline CDR1 and CDR2: SGHNT and YENEEA. Deletions cut 1 base from V and 2 bases from J, with 14 bases between. CDR3 coding DNA: TGTGCCAGCAGCTTAGGTGGCCCGGGTCAGCAAGAGACCCAGTACTTC. This translates into CASSLGGPGQQETQYF.

The CDR3, as DNA: TGTGCCAGCAGTTTAGGATGGGGGGGGAACCAGCCCCAGCATTTT. It encodes CASSLGWGGNQPQHF. The rearrangement uses TRBV27 and TRBJ1-5; possible D gene TRBD1, 5 bases. Trimming took 2 bases from V and 7 from J, leaving 15 bases between them. The CDR3 contains 15 residues. CDR1 is MNHEY, CDR2 SMNVEV, per germline (reference sequence).

The rearrangement uses TRBV6-6 and TRBJ2-5; D is possibly TRBD1 (6 bases). Trimming shortened V by 5 bases and J by 7 bases, and 14 bases separated the two germline ends. This CDR3 spans 13 amino acids. The germline gives CDR1 MNHNY, CDR2 SVGAGI (reference sequence). CDR3 sequence reads: CASSVNREGTQYF. The CDR3 DNA reads TGTGCCAGCAGTGTGAACAGGGAAGGGACCCAGTACTTC.

V and J are TRBV7-2 and TRBJ2-1; 10 bases match TRBD1. The V and J ends lost 5 bases and 12 bases, in that order; junction bases with no gene match: 10. The germline gives CDR1 SGHTA, CDR2 FQGNSA. The CDR3 has 14 amino acids. Here the CDR3 reads CASSPTSGTGVQFF. CDR3 in DNA: TGTGCCAGCAGCCCGACCTCCGGGACAGGGGTGCAGTTCTTC.

This clone showed up just a few times. V is TRBV7-8 and J is TRBJ2-7; 8 nucleotides line up with TRBD1. With V trimmed by 4 bases and J by 5 bases, 4 bases remained unmatched. Per the germline V gene, CDR1 is SGHVS and CDR2 is FQNEAQ. The CDR3 length is 13 residues. CDR3 in amino acids: CASSWTGSNEQYV. The CDR3 DNA sequence: TGTGCCAGCAGCTGGACAGGGAGCAACGAGCAGTACGTC.

The chain uses TRBV28 and TRBJ2-3; 12 nucleotides align to TRBD2. Per the germline V gene, CDR1 is MDHEN and CDR2 is SYDVKM. Unmatched junction bases numbered 8, after V lost 0 bases and J lost 7 bases. This CDR3 has 17 residues. The CDR3 reads CASSLWASGGAGYTQYF. The CDR3, as DNA: TGTGCCAGCAGTTTATGGGCTAGCGGGGGGGCCGGGTATACGCAGTATTTT.

This clone has a single count. In nucleotides, the CDR3 is TGCGCCAGCAGCGTGGACAGGGGGAGAGATACGCAGTATTTT. The encoded protein is CASSVDRGRDTQYF. The chain links TRBV5-1 to TRBJ2-3, with TRBD1 matching over 10 bases. CDR1 and CDR2 from the germline V gene are SGHRS and YFSETQ. The CDR3 runs to 14 residues. V gave up 4 bases and J gave up 5 bases; unmatched junction bases: 4.

The chain couples TRBV7-3 to TRBJ2-5, with D possibly TRBD2 on 6 matching bases. The length of the CDR3 is 15 residues. Deletions cut 2 bases from V and 2 bases from J, with 12 bases between. Germline V lookup: CDR1 SGHTA, CDR2 FQGTGA. The CDR3 coding sequence is TGTGCCAGCAGCTTAGGGGCAGGGAGGCAAGAGACCCAGTACTTC. This encodes CASSLGAGRQETQYF.

This rearrangement joins TRBV4-1 to TRBJ2-3; possibly TRBD2 for D (6 bases). CDR3 size: 16 residues. CDR1 and CDR2 (germline): MGHRA, YSYEKL. V was shortened by 1 base and J by 3 bases, with 14 bases between the two germline ends. The CDR3 DNA reads as TGCGCCAGCAGCCAAGGACTCGCGGGGTTAACAGATACGCAGTATTTT. This translates into CASSQGLAGLTDTQYF.